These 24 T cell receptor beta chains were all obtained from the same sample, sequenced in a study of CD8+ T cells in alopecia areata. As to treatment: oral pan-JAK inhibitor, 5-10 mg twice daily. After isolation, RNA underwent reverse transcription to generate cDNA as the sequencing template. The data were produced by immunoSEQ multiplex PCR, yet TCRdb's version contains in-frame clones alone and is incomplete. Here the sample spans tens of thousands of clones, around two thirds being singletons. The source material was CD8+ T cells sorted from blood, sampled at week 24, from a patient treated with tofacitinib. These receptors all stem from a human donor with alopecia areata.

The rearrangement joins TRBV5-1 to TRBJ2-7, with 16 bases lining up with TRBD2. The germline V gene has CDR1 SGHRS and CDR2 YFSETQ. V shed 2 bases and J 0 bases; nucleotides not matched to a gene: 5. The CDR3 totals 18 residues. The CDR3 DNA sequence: TGCGCCAGCAGCTTAGACGGGACTAGCGGGAGGGTCTCCTACGAGCAGTACTTC. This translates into CASSLDGTSGRVSYEQYF.

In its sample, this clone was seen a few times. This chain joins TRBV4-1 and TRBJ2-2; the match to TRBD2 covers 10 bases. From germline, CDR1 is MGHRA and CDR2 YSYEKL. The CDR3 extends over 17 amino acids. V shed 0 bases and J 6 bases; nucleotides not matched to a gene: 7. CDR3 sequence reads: CASSQDQSGRAAGELFF. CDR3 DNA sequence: TGCGCCAGCAGCCAAGATCAGAGCGGGAGGGCCGCCGGGGAGCTGTTTTTT.

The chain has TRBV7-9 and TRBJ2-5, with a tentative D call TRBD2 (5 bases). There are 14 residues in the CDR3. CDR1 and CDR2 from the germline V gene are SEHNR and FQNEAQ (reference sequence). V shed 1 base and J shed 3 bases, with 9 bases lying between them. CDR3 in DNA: TGTGCCAGCAGCTTAGTGCAGAGGGAAGAGACCCAGTACTTC. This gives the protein CASSLVQREETQYF.

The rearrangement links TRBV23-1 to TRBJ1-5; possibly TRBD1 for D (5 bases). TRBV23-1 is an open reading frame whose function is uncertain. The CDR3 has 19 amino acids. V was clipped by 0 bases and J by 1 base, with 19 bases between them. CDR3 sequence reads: CASSQSLDNPERSNQPQHF. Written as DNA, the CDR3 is TGCGCCAGCAGTCAATCCCTGGACAACCCAGAGAGGAGCAATCAGCCCCAGCATTTT.

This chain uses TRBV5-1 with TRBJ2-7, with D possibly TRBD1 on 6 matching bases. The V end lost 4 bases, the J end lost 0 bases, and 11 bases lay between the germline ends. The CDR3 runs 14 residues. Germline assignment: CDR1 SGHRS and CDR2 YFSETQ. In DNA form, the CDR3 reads TGCGCCAGCAGCGTCAGGGGAGCCTCCTACGAGCAGTACTTC. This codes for CASSVRGASYEQYF.

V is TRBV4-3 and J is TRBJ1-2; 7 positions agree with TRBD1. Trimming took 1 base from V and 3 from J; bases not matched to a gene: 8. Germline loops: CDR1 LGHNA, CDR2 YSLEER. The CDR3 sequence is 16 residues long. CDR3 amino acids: CASSQALTGRYYGYTF. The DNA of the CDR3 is TGCGCCAGCAGCCAAGCTTTGACAGGGAGGTACTATGGCTACACCTTC.

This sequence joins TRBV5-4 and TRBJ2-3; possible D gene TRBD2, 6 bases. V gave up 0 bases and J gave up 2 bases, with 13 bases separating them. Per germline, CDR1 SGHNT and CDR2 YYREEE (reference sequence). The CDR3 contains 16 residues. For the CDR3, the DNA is TGTGCCAGCAGCTTGGAGCAGGGAGGCCCCACAGATACGCAGTATTTT. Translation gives CASSLEQGGPTDTQYF.

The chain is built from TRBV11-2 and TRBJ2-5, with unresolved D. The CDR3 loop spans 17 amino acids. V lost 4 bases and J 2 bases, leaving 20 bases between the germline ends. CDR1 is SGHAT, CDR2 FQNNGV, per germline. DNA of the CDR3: TGTGCCAGCAGCTCTCCAATCTCGTGGACGGTGCAAGAGACCCAGTACTTC. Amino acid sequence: CASSSPISWTVQETQYF.

CDR3: CASSRTSRGSYNEQFF. DNA for the CDR3: TGTGCCAGCAGCCGGACTAGCCGAGGCTCCTACAATGAGCAGTTCTTC. The chain uses TRBV7-2 and TRBJ2-1, with TRBD2 matching over 8 bases. CDR3 length: 16 residues. Losses at the gene ends were 5 bases for V and 0 bases for J; bases not matched to a gene: 6. Germline lookup yields CDR1 SGHTA and CDR2 FQGNSA.

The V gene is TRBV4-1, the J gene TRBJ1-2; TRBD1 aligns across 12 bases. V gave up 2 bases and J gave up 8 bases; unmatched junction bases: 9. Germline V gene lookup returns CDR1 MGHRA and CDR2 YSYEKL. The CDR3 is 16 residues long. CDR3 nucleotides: TGCGCCAGCAGCCAACACCCCGGGACAGGGGGCATGGGCTACACCTTC. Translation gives CASSQHPGTGGMGYTF.

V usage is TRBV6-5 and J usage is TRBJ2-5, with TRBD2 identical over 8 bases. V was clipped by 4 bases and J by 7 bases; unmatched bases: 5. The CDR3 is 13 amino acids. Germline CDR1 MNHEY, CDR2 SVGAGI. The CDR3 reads CASSSTSAGTQYF. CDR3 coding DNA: TGTGCCAGCAGTTCGACTAGCGCGGGGACCCAGTACTTC.

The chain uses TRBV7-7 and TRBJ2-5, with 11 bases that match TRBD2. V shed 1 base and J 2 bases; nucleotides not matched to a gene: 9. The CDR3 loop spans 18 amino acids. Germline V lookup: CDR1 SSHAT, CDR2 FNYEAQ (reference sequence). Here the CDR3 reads CASSLGSTSGRLQETQYF. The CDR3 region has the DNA TGTGCCAGCAGCTTAGGCTCTACTAGCGGGAGATTACAAGAGACCCAGTACTTC.

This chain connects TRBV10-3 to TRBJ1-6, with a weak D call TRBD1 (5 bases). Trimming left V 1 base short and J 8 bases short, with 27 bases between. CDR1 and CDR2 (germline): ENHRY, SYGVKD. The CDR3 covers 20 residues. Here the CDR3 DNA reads TGTGCCATCAGTGAGTGGGAGGGTCCCCGGGGGGACCTAATTGATTCACCCCTCCACTTT. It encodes CAISEWEGPRGDLIDSPLHF.

CDR3: CASRGGQGSLPYGYTF. The DNA of the CDR3 is TGTGCCAGCAGGGGGGGACAGGGCTCTTTACCCTATGGCTACACCTTC. The gene calls are TRBV27 and TRBJ1-2; the match to TRBD1 covers 9 bases. The CDR3 covers 16 residues. The germline gives CDR1 MNHEY, CDR2 SMNVEV (reference sequence). Germline trimming cut 6 bases from V and 4 bases from J; bases unmatched to any gene: 12.

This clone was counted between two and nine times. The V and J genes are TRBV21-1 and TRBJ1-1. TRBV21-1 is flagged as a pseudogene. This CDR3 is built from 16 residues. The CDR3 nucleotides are TGTGCCAGCAGCAAAGAAGCAATACCCATGAACACTGAAGCTTTCTTT. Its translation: CASSKEAIPMNTEAFF.

The CDR3 here is CASSNHNAPSYEQYF. CDR3 DNA: TGTGCCAGCAGCAACCACAATGCCCCCTCCTACGAGCAGTACTTC. The rearrangement uses TRBV5-4 and TRBJ2-7, with D uncertain. The germline V and J ends were trimmed by 4 bases and 0 bases, with 14 bases remaining between them. The V gene's germline CDR1 is SGHNT and CDR2 YYREEE (reference sequence). The CDR3 spans 15 residues.

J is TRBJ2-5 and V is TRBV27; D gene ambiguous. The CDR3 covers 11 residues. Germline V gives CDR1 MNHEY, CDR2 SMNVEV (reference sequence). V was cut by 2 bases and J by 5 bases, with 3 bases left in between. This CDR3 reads CASSLLETQYF. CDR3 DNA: TGTGCCAGCAGTTTACTGGAGACCCAGTACTTC.

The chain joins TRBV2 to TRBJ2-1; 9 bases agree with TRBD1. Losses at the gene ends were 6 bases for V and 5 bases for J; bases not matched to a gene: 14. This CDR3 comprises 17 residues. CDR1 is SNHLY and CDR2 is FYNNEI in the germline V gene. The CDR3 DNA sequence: TGTGCCAGCAGAGAGATCTTGGGACAGGGAAGGGACAATGAGCAGTTCTTC. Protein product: CASREILGQGRDNEQFF.

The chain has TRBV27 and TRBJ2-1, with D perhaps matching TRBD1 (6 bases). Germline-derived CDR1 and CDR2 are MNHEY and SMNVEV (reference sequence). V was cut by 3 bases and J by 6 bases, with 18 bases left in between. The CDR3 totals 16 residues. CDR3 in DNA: TGTGCCAGCAGTTTTGTCGCAGGGGCTTCCCTCAATGAGCAGTTCTTC. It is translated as CASSFVAGASLNEQFF.

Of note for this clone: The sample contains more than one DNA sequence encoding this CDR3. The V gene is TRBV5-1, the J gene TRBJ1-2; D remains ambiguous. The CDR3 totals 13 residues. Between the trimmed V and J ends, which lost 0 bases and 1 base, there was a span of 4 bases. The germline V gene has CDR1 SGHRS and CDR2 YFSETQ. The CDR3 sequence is CASSLDRNYGYTF. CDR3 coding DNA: TGCGCCAGCAGCTTGGACCGTAACTATGGCTACACCTTC.

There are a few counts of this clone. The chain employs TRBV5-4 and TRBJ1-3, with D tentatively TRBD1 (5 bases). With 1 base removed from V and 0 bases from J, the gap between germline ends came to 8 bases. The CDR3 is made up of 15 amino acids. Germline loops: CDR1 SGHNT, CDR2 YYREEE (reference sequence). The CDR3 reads CASSLYRNSGNTIYF. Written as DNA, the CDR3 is TGTGCCAGCAGCTTGTACAGGAACTCTGGAAACACCATATATTTT.

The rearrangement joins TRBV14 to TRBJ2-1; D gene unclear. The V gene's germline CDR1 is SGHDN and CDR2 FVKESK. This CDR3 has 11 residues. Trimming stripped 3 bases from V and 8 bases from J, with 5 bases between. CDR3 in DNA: TGTGCCAGCAGCCAGCAGTATGAGCAGTTCTTC. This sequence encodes CASSQQYEQFF.

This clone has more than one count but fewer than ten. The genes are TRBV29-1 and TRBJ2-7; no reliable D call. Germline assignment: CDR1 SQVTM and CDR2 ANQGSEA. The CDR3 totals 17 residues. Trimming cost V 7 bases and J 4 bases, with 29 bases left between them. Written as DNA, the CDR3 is TGCAGCGAGTGTCGGGCGGCCGAGCCCCCGCGAGATTACGAGCAGTACTTC. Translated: CSECRAAEPPRDYEQYF.

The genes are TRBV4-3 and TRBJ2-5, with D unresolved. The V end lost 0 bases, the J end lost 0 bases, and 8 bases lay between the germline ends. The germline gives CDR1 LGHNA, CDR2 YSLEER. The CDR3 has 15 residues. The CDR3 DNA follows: TGCGCCAGCAGCCAAGATTACGGGTACCAAGAGACCCAGTACTTC. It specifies CASSQDYGYQETQYF.